This T cell receptor (beta chain) was found in a study of blood T cell repertoires in COVID-19. Turning to the study itself: Nucleic acid was either cDNA or gDNA, and it came from T cells, B-cell-depleted T cells, or PBMCs.

Between the trimmed V and J ends, which lost 1 base and 7 bases, there was a span of 5 bases. The germline V gene has CDR1 SNHLY and CDR2 FYNNEI. CDR3 size: 13 residues. The authors' processing: Amplifying reference gene primers gave estimates of nucleated cell counts. Produced via immunoSEQ multiplex PCR; TCRdb's table is partial and in-frame only. The V and J calls and the clone size are those of that table, but D and trimming were determined from the DNA. Seen here are about 140,000 clones, 76% observed once, and the top ten hold 3.5% to 5.5%. The chain links TRBV2 to TRBJ1-6; D perhaps matches TRBD1 (5 bases). The sequencing input was peripheral blood. The receptor's source is a woman older than 75 with active or convalescent COVID-19. DNA of the CDR3: TGTGCCAGCAGTGAAGACAGGAATTCACCCCTCCACTTT. Its translation: CASSEDRNSPLHF.